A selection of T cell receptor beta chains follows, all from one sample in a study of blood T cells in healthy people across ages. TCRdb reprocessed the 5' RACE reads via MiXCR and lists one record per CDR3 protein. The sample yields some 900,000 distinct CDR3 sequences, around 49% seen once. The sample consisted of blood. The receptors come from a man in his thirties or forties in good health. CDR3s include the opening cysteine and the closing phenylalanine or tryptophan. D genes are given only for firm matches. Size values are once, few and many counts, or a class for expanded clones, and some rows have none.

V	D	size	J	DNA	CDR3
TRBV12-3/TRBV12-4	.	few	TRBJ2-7	TGTGCCAGCAGTTTATCGGCTACCTACGAGCAGTACTTC	CASSLSATYEQYF
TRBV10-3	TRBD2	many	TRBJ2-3	TGTGCCATCAGCCAAGCGGGGGCAAGCACAGATACGCAGTATTTT	CAISQAGASTDTQYF
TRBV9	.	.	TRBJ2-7	TGTGCCAGCAGCGTAGCGTCGGGGGAGGTCCTCTACGAGCAGTACTTC	CASSVASGEVLYEQYF
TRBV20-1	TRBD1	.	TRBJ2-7	TGCAGTGCTTTCGGACAGGCGAGTAGCTACGAGCAGTACTTC	CSAFGQASSYEQYF
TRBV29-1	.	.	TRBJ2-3	TGCAGCGTTGTTGGCAGGGGCGGGGTAGTGGATACGCAGTATTTT	CSVVGRGGVVDTQYF
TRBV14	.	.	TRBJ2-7	TGTGCCAGCAGCCGCCCTTTCTACGAGCAGTACTTC	CASSRPFYEQYF
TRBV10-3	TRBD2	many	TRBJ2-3	TGTGCCATCAGTGAGTCGACTAGCGGGGGGGCAACAGATACGCAGTATTTT	CAISESTSGGATDTQYF
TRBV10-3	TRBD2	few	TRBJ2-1	TGTGCCATCAGTTTAAACGGGGGGAATGAGCAGTTCTTC	CAISLNGGNEQFF
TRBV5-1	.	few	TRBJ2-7	TGCGCCAGCAGGAAGGGTGGCAACGAGCAGTACTTC	CASRKGGNEQYF
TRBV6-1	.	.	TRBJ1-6	TGTGCCAGCAGTGAAGACCCAGGGGTCTATTCACCCCTCCACTTT	CASSEDPGVYSPLHF
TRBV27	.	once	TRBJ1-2	TGTGCCAGCAGTCCCGCGGGACTACCCTCTGCTGGCTACACCTTC	CASSPAGLPSAGYTF
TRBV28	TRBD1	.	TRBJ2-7	TGTGCCAGCAGATGGACAGGGGGCGCCTACGAGCAGTACTTC	CASRWTGGAYEQYF
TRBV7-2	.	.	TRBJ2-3	TGTGCCAGCAGCCCACAACTAGCAACAGATACGCAGTATTTT	CASSPQLATDTQYF
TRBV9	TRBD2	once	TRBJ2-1	TGTGCCAACAGCGTAGACGCTGGACTAGCGCTCAATGAGCAGTTCTTC	CANSVDAGLALNEQFF
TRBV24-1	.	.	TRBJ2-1	TGTGCCACCAGTGATTTGCGGGGGAGCTCCTACAATGAGCAGTTCTTC	CATSDLRGSSYNEQFF
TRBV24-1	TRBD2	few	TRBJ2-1	TGTGCCACCAGTGATGGACTAGCGGGGGGGCTCGATGAGCAGTTCTTC	CATSDGLAGGLDEQFF
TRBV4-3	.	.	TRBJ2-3	TGCGCCAGCAGCCAAGATATAAGGTCTAGCGCAGATACGCAGTATTTT	CASSQDIRSSADTQYF
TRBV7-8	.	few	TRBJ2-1	TGTGCCAGCAGCGCAAGACGGACCCATGAGCAGTTCTTC	CASSARRTHEQFF
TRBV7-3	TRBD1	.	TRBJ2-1	TGTGCCAGCAGCTCGACAGGGGTCGCGGGGAGTGAGCAGTTCTTC	CASSSTGVAGSEQFF
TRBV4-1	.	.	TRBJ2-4	TGCGCCAGCAGCCAAGATCACGGGTTTGGGGTAGCCAAAAACATTCAGTACTTC	CASSQDHGFGVAKNIQYF
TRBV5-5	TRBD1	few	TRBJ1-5	TGTGCCAGCAGCCTGCCTGGGACAGGGGGTATTCAGCCCCAGCATTTT	CASSLPGTGGIQPQHF
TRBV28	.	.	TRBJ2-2	TGTGCCAGCAGCAGAAATAGGGACACCGGGGAGCTGTTTTTT	CASSRNRDTGELFF
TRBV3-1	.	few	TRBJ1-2	TGTGCCAGCAGCCAAGAATCCCTCTATGGCTACACCTTC	CASSQESLYGYTF
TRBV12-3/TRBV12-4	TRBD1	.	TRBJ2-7	TGTGCCAGCAAGGTCGGGACAGAGCATAGCGAGCAGTACTTC	CASKVGTEHSEQYF
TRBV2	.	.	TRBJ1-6	TGTGCCAGCAGAGAGGCGGTGTCACCCCTCCACTTT	CASREAVSPLHF